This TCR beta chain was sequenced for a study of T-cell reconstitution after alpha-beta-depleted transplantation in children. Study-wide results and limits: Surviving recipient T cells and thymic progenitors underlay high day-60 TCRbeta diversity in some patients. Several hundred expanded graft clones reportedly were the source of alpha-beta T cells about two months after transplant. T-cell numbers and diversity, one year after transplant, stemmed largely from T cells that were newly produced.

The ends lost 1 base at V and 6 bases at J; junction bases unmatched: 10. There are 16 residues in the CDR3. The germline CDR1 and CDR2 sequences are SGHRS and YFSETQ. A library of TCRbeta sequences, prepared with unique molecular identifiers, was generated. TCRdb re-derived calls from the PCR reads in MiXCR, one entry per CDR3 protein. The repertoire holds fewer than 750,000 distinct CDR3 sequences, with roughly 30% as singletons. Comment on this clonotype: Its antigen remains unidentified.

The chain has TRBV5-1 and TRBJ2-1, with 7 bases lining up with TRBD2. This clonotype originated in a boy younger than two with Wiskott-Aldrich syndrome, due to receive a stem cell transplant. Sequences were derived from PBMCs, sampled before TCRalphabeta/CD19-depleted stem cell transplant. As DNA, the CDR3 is TGCGCCAGCAGCTTGTCTAGCGGATTTCCTCTCAATGAGCAGTTCTTC. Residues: CASSLSSGFPLNEQFF.